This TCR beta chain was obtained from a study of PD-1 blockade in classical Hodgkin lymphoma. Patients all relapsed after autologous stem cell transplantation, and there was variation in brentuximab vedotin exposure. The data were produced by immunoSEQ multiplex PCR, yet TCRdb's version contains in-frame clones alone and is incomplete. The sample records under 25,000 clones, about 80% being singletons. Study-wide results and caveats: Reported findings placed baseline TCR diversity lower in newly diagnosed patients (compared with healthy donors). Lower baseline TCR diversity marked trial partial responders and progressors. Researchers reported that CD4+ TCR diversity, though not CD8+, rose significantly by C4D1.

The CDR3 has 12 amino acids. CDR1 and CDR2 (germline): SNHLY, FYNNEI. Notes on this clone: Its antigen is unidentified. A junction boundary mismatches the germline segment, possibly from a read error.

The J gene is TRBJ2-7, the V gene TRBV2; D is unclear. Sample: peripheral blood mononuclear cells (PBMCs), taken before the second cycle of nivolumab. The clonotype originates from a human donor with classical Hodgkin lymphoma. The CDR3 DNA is TGTGCCAGCAGTCCTACAGTATACGAGGAGTACTTC. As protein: CASSPTVYEEYF.